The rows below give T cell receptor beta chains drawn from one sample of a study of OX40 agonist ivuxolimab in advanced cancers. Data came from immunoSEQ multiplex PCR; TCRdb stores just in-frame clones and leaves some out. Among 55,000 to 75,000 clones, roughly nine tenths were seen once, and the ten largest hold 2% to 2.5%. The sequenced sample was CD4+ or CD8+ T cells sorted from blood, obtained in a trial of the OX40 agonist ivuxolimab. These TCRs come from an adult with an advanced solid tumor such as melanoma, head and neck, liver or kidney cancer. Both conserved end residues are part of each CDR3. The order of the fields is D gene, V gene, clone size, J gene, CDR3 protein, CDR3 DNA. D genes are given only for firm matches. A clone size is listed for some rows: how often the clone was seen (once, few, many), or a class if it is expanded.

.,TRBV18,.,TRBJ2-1,CASSPPNADTSYNEQFF,TGTGCCAGCTCACCTCCGAATGCCGATACTTCCTACAATGAGCAGTTCTTC
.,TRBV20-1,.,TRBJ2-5,CSATEETQYF,TGCAGTGCCACGGAAGAGACCCAGTACTTC
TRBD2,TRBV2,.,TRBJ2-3,CASSPLRGASNTQYF,TGTGCCAGCAGTCCCCTGCGGGGGGCATCAAATACGCAGTATTTT
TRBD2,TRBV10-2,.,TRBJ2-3,CASSTSGRTDTQYF,TGCGCCAGCAGTACTAGCGGGAGGACAGATACGCAGTATTTT
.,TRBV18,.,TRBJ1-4,CASSPQGQYNEKLFF,TGTGCCAGCTCACCACAAGGACAGTATAATGAAAAACTGTTTTTT
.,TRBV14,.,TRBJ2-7,CASSPWGSYEQYF,TGTGCCAGCAGCCCGTGGGGGAGCTACGAGCAGTACTTC
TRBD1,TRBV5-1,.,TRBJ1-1,CASSPNSGQGEAFF,TGCGCCAGCAGCCCTAATAGCGGACAGGGCGAGGCTTTCTTT
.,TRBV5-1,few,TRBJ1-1,CASSLALSGTEAFF,TGCGCCAGCAGCTTGGCACTCTCAGGGACTGAAGCTTTCTTT
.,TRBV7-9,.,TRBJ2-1,CASSLLSASEQFF,TGTGCCAGCAGCTTATTGAGCGCAAGTGAGCAGTTCTTC
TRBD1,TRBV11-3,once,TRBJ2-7,CASSSTGGYEQYF,TGTGCCAGCAGCTCGACAGGGGGTTACGAGCAGTACTTC
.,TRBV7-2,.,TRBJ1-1,CASSMVAELIPEAFF,TGTGCCAGCAGCATGGTAGCAGAACTGATCCCTGAAGCTTTCTTT
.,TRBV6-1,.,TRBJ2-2,CASIEGAGELFF,TGTGCCAGCATTGAGGGGGCCGGGGAGCTGTTTTTT
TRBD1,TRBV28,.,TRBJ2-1,CASSSWTGGTDHSYNEQFF,TGTGCCAGCAGCTCCTGGACAGGGGGGACAGATCACTCCTACAATGAGCAGTTCTTC
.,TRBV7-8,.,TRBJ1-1,CASSPAGALNTEAFF,TGTGCCAGCAGCCCGGCGGGTGCATTGAACACTGAAGCTTTCTTT
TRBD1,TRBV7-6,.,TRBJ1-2,CASSPGWDRDGYTF,TGTGCCAGCTCTCCCGGTTGGGACAGGGACGGCTACACCTTC
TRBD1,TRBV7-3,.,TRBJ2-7,CASSSDRGQQYF,TGTGCCAGCAGCTCGGACAGGGGGCAGCAGTACTTC
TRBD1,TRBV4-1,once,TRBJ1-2,CASSPGQGFSYGYTF,TGCGCCAGCAGCCCGGGACAGGGATTCTCGTACGGCTACACCTTC
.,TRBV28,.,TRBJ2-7,CASSLFREPYEQYF,TGTGCCAGCAGTTTATTTAGGGAACCTTACGAGCAGTACTTC
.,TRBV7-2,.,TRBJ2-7,CASSLTTYEQYF,TGTGCCAGCAGCTTAACCACCTACGAGCAGTACTTC
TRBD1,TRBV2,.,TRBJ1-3,CASRQGTAGNTIYF,TGTGCCAGCAGACAGGGGACAGCTGGAAACACCATATATTTT
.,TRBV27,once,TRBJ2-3,CASSSRTVSSTDTQYF,TGTGCCAGCAGTTCACGGACAGTTTCTAGCACAGATACGCAGTATTTT
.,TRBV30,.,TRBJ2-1,CAWSPGGLYNEQFF,TGTGCCTGGAGTCCTGGCGGACTATACAATGAGCAGTTCTTC
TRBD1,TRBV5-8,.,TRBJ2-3,CASSPGTVSTDTQYF,TGTGCCAGCAGCCCCGGGACAGTTAGCACAGATACGCAGTATTTT
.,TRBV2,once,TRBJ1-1,CASSDHLPEAFF,TGTGCCAGCAGTGACCACCTTCCCGAGGCTTTCTTT
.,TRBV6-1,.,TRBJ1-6,CASRETNNNSPLHF,TGTGCCAGCAGGGAGACGAATAATAATTCACCCCTCCACTTT
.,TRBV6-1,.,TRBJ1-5,CASTPQGGSNQPQHF,TGTGCCAGCACCCCTCAGGGTGGGAGCAATCAGCCCCAGCATTTT
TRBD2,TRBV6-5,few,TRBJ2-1,CASSYSSGRLYNEQFF,TGTGCCAGCAGTTACTCCAGCGGGAGGCTCTACAATGAGCAGTTCTTC
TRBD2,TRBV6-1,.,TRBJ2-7,CASHRSGGPYEQYF,TGTGCCAGTCATAGAAGCGGGGGGCCATACGAGCAGTACTTC
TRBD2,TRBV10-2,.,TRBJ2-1,CASRPVAGENNEQFF,TGCGCCAGCAGACCTGTAGCGGGAGAAAACAATGAGCAGTTCTTC
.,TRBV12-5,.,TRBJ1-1,CASGLGQPTTEAFF,TGTGCTAGTGGTTTGGGACAGCCAACCACTGAAGCTTTCTTT
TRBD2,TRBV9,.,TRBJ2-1,CASSVSSGRGGEQFF,TGTGCCAGCAGCGTTTCTAGCGGGAGGGGCGGTGAGCAGTTCTTC
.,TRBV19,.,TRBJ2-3,CASSLEHLDTQYF,TGTGCCAGTAGCCTAGAACACCTCGATACGCAGTATTTT
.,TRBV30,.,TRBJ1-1,CAWSGGNTEAFF,TGTGCCTGGAGTGGAGGGAACACTGAAGCTTTCTTT
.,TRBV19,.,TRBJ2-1,CASNSNSYNEQFF,TGTGCCAGTAATAGTAACTCCTACAATGAGCAGTTCTTC
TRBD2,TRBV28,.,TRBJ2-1,CASSGPGLATYNEQFF,TGTGCCAGCAGCGGGCCGGGACTAGCGACGTACAATGAGCAGTTCTTC
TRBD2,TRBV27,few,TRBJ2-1,CASSLFALAGGFYNEQFF,TGTGCCAGCAGTTTGTTCGCCCTAGCGGGAGGTTTCTACAATGAGCAGTTCTTC
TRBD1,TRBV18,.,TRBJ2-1,CASSLTQQGAEQFF,TGTGCCAGCTCTCTCACCCAACAGGGGGCTGAGCAGTTCTTC
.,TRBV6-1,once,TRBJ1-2,CASSDLRVRGYTF,TGTGCCAGCAGTGACCTCAGGGTGCGTGGCTACACCTTC
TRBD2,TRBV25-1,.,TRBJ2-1,CASSDTLSGRYNEQFF,TGTGCCAGCAGTGATACACTTAGCGGGCGGTACAATGAGCAGTTCTTC
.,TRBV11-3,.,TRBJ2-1,CASSGTSITFVDEQFF,TGTGCCAGCAGCGGAACTAGTATCACATTCGTCGATGAGCAGTTCTTC
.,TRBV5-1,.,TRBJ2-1,CASSLEGTEYNEQFF,TGCGCCAGCAGCTTGGAAGGGACGGAATACAATGAGCAGTTCTTC